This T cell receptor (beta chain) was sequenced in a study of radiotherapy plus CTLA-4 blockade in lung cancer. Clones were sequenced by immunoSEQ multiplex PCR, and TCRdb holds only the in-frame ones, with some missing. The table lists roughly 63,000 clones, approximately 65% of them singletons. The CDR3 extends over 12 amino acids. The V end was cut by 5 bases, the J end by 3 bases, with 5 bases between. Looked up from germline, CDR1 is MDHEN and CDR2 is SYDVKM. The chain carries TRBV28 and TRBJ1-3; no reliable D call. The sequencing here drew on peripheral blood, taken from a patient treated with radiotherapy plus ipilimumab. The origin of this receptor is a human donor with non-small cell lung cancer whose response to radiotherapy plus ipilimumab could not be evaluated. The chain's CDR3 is CASSQVGNTIYF. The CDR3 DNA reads TGTGCCAGCAGTCAGGTTGGAAACACCATATATTTT.